This TCR beta chain was documented in a study of beta chain features in type 1 diabetes. Overall study: Over all samples combined, over 85,000,000 sorted cells were examined. Whole-study findings and limits: For Type 1 diabetes patients, all four CD4+ subsets carried TCRB CDR3s that were moderately but significantly shorter. Type 1 diabetes patients showed fewer insertions and more deletions at VDJ junctions.

Cells sorted by CD45RO/CCR7/CD25/CD127/CD95/CD27 comprised CD4+ naive, central memory, regulatory and stem cell-like memory cells. Remarks on this clone: No antigen is known for it.

TCRB transcripts that were expressed got sequenced, as all of the isolated RNA had been reverse transcribed. Clones were read by immunoSEQ multiplex PCR, and TCRdb kept only the in-frame ones, dropping some. Of about 120,000 clones listed, roughly 15% are singletons. The CDR3 is made up of 15 amino acids. The germline V gene encodes CDR1 LNHDA and CDR2 SQIVND (reference sequence). V lost 6 bases and J lost 6; bases outside the gene matches: 11. The sequence came from a man younger than 45 with type 1 diabetes. The sample taken for sequencing was central memory CD4+ T cells from blood. The chain is built from TRBV19 and TRBJ2-1; TRBD1 agrees at 7 bases. In DNA, the CDR3 is TGTGCCAGTAGCCGTTCCCGGGACAGTATCAATGAGCAGTTCTTC. This gives the protein CASSRSRDSINEQFF.